This TCR beta chain originates from a study of brain metastases from non-small cell lung cancer. The study's findings and limits: TCR repertoires overlapped largely between brain metastases and matched primaries. T-cell clones appeared expanded in about 60% of brain metastases relative to matched primary tumors. T-cell infiltration was lower in brain metastases than primaries (P < 0.001).

The CDR3 sequence is 13 residues long. From germline, CDR1 is LNHDA and CDR2 SQIVND (reference sequence). V gave up 6 bases and J gave up 4 bases, with 12 bases separating them. This clone was counted a few times. Its antigen is not identified. Repertoires were generated with immunoSEQ multiplex PCR, while TCRdb's copy carries only in-frame clones and drops some. Among about 1,900 clones listed, roughly nine tenths were seen once. This sequence was found in a donor at least 40 years old with non-small cell lung cancer. Sequences were obtained from primary lung tumor tissue. This chain connects TRBV19 to TRBJ1-1; possible D gene TRBD1, 5 bases. The CDR3 region is CASSLRVSTEAFF. The CDR3 region has the DNA TGTGCCAGTAGCCTCAGGGTGAGCACTGAAGCTTTCTTT.